The 29 T cell receptor beta chains below all came from one sample that was sequenced in a study of CD8+CD57+ T cells in acquired aplastic anemia. CDR3 and TCR beta VDJ profiling relied on a genomic DNA template. TCRdb re-called the reads through MiXCR, storing one row per CDR3 protein. The profile covers 50,000 or so distinct CDR3 sequences, with about 56% appearing a single time and approximately 15% taken by the ten largest. Sequenced patients had shown CD8+CD57+ cell expansion by flow cytometry. The material sequenced was sorted CD4+, CD8+, or CD8+CD57+ T cells (not recorded which) from PBMCs. These receptors all come from a human donor with aplastic anemia.

Ten or more counts support this clonotype. The chain recombines TRBV6-1 with TRBJ1-2, with a weak D call TRBD1 (6 bases). With 3 bases removed from V and 8 bases from J, the gap between germline ends came to 16 bases. CDR3 length equals 14 residues. CDR1 is MNHNS, CDR2 SASEGT, per germline. The chain's CDR3 is CASSDLGANIGYTF. The CDR3 DNA reads TGTGCCAGCAGTGACCTGGGGGCGAATATCGGCTACACCTTC.

This clonotype has at least ten counts. The V and J genes are TRBV2 and TRBJ2-3; a possible D gene is TRBD2 (6 bases). V was pared by 3 bases and J by 6 bases, with 16 bases between. Germline V gene sequence: CDR1 SNHLY, CDR2 FYNNEI. The length of the CDR3 is 15 residues. This CDR3 is CASSDAGTRSDTQYF. Written as DNA, the CDR3 is TGTGCCAGCAGTGACGCCGGGACTCGCTCGGATACGCAGTATTTT.

The V call is TRBV10-3, the J call TRBJ1-2, with a possible D match to TRBD1 (6 bases). This CDR3 is 13 amino acids long. Germline CDR1 ENHRY, CDR2 SYGVKD. The CDR3 nucleotides are TGTGTCGGATCGACCGGACAGTTCTATGGCTACACCTTC. This codes for CVGSTGQFYGYTF.

This clonotype was counted a single time. The genes are TRBV2 and TRBJ1-6; D possibly corresponds to TRBD1 (5 bases). Trimming pared 0 bases from V and 10 bases from J, leaving 13 bases between. This CDR3 has 15 residues. The V gene's germline CDR1 is SNHLY and CDR2 FYNNEI. The CDR3 sequence is CASSEAGGALSPLHF. Here the CDR3 DNA reads TGTGCCAGCAGTGAAGCGGGAGGGGCTCTCTCACCCCTCCACTTT.

This clonotype was detected many times. V gene TRBV6-1 combines with J gene TRBJ2-7; tentatively, D is TRBD1 (5 bases). V lost 6 bases and J lost 6, with 15 bases in between. Germline V gives CDR1 MNHNS, CDR2 SASEGT. The CDR3 is 13 amino acids. In nucleotides, the CDR3 is TGTGCCAGCAGCGAGAAAGGGGCGTCCGAGCAGTACGTC. Protein product: CASSEKGASEQYV.

The V gene is TRBV20-1, the J gene TRBJ1-6; 8 bases are shared with TRBD1. This CDR3 is built from 14 residues. Unmatched junction bases numbered 7, after V lost 5 bases and J lost 7 bases. Germline CDR1 reads DFQATT; CDR2 reads SNEGSKA (reference sequence). DNA of the CDR3: TGCAGTGCTCTGCCGGGACAGGCAAATTCACCCCTCCACTTT. It specifies CSALPGQANSPLHF.

There are many counts of this clonotype. The chain joins TRBV24-1 to TRBJ2-3; D may be TRBD2 (6 bases). Per the germline V gene, CDR1 is KGHDR and CDR2 is SFDVKD. V was cut by 9 bases and J by 3 bases, with 15 bases left in between. The CDR3 contains 14 residues. The CDR3 loop reads CATRGAGSTDTQYF. The CDR3 DNA reads TGTGCCACCCGCGGGGCAGGGAGTACAGATACGCAGTATTTT.

The chain couples TRBV19 to TRBJ2-2, with 7 bases matching TRBD2. The germline gives CDR1 LNHDA, CDR2 SQIVND (reference sequence). V was clipped by 4 bases and J by 4 bases; unmatched bases: 0. There are 13 residues in the CDR3. The CDR3 bases are TGTGCCAGTAGTACGGGAGGCACCGGGGAGCTGTTTTTT. It encodes CASSTGGTGELFF.

The gene calls are TRBV20-1 and TRBJ2-7; D is perhaps TRBD1 (5 bases). V shed 3 bases and J shed 5 bases, with 14 bases lying between them. The CDR3 totals 13 residues. CDR1 DFQATT and CDR2 SNEGSKA come from the germline V gene (reference sequence). CDR3 sequence: CSASDGARNEQYF. The CDR3 bases are TGCAGTGCTAGTGATGGGGCGCGAAACGAGCAGTACTTC.

This chain joins TRBV19 and TRBJ1-2, with TRBD1 identical over 8 bases. The CDR3 length is 14 residues. V shed 4 bases and J 7 bases; nucleotides not matched to a gene: 8. Germline-derived CDR1 and CDR2 are LNHDA and SQIVND (reference sequence). CDR3 nucleotide sequence: TGTGCCAGTAGTAAGGGACAGGCGTGGTCTGGCTACACCTTC. This sequence encodes CASSKGQAWSGYTF.

In its sample, this clonotype was seen a few times. This chain uses TRBV29-1 with TRBJ2-3; 9 bases match TRBD1. The junction had 3 bases not matched to a gene; V was cut back by 4 bases and J by 4 bases. Germline-derived CDR1 and CDR2 are SQVTM and ANQGSEA. CDR3 length: 13 residues. The CDR3 DNA reads as TGCAGCGTTGGGGACAGGGAGGCAGATACGCAGTATTTT. This encodes CSVGDREADTQYF.

The V gene is TRBV12-3 or TRBV12-4, the J gene TRBJ2-5, with unresolved D. Between the trimmed V and J ends, which lost 8 bases and 1 base, there was a span of 17 bases. The CDR3 totals 15 residues. Written as DNA, the CDR3 is TGTGCCAGCGCTACCCCGAGGACGTCCCAAGAGACCCAGTACTTC. Its protein product is CASATPRTSQETQYF.

There are many counts of this clonotype. This chain joins TRBV2 and TRBJ2-3; no clear D gene. The CDR3 spans 15 residues. Trimming took 6 bases from V and 2 from J, leaving 15 bases between them. Germline V CDR1 and CDR2: SNHLY, FYNNEI. The CDR3 nucleotides read TGTGCCAGCAGACCCTCCTTAAGGGACACAGATACGCAGTATTTT. Encoded protein: CASRPSLRDTDTQYF. The full variable domain, rest sourced from reference TRBV2 and TRBJ2-3, is EPEVTQTPSHQVTQMGQEVILRCVPISNHLYFYWYRQILGQKVEFLVSFYNNEISEKSEIFDDQFSVERPDGSNFTLKIRSTKLEDSAMYFCASRPSLRDTDTQYFGPGTRLTVL.

This clonotype was counted many times. The CDR3 loop is CASGFGGGYNEQFF. In DNA form, the CDR3 reads TGTGCTAGTGGTTTTGGTGGGGGTTACAATGAGCAGTTCTTC. The chain uses TRBV12-5 and TRBJ2-1; perhaps D is TRBD1 or TRBD2 (5 bases each). The CDR3 sequence is 14 residues long. Germline CDR1 is LGHNT and CDR2 is FRNRAP. Deletions cut 3 bases from V and 4 bases from J, with 10 bases between.

This clonotype appeared many times. This rearrangement joins TRBV27 to TRBJ2-7, with TRBD2 identical over 8 bases. The CDR3 runs to 15 residues. V dropped 2 bases and J dropped 4; count of bases not matched to a gene: 7. The germline V gene encodes CDR1 MNHEY and CDR2 SMNVEV (reference sequence). The CDR3 region has the DNA TGTGCCAGCAGTTTACCGCGGGGGGCGGATTACGAGCAGTACGTC. Translation gives CASSLPRGADYEQYV.

This sequence joins TRBV24-1 and TRBJ2-7, with TRBD1 matching over 10 bases. Germline CDR1 KGHDR, CDR2 SFDVKD. The CDR3 is 15 residues long. The V and J ends lost 3 bases and 6 bases, in that order; junction bases with no gene match: 7. The CDR3 coding sequence is TGTGCCACCAGTGATCCATCGGACAGGGGGGGCGAGCAGTACTTC. Encoded protein: CATSDPSDRGGEQYF.

The chain couples TRBV19 to TRBJ1-1; a weak D match, TRBD1 (6 bases). Germline CDR1 and CDR2: LNHDA and SQIVND (reference sequence). This CDR3 is built from 13 residues. V was pared by 1 base and J by 11 bases, with 14 bases between. CDR3 DNA: TGTGCCAGTAGTATAGCCCTGGACAGAGGGGCTTTCTTT. Translated, it gives CASSIALDRGAFF.

As regards this clonotype: Germline is not matched at one junction end, which may reflect a read error. The chain uses TRBV10-3 and TRBJ1-4; D unclear. The V gene's germline CDR1 is ENHRY and CDR2 SYGVKD. The CDR3 loop spans 11 amino acids. The CDR3 loop reads CAISEDRRLFF. The CDR3 DNA sequence: TGTGCCATTAGTGAAGATCGTCGGCTGTTTTTT.

The J gene is TRBJ1-6, the V gene TRBV12-3 or TRBV12-4; D gene ambiguous. V shed 2 bases and J shed 8 bases, with 4 bases lying between them. The CDR3 loop spans 12 amino acids. This CDR3 reads CASSLNDSPLHF. The DNA of the CDR3 is TGTGCCAGCAGTTTAAATGATTCACCCCTCCACTTT.

In its sample, this clonotype was seen a few times. An end of the junction differs from the germline gene, which may be a read error. The chain carries TRBV24-1 and TRBJ2-1, with 10 bases that match TRBD1. CDR3 length: 17 residues. The V gene's germline CDR1 is KGHDR and CDR2 SFDVKD. As DNA, the CDR3 is TGTGCCACCAGTGACCGTCGGACAGGGGGGACGTACAATGAGCAGCTCTTC. Translation: CATSDRRTGGTYNEQLF.

The chain links TRBV9 to TRBJ2-3; either TRBD1 or TRBD2 may supply D (5 bases each). With 6 bases removed from V and 0 bases from J, the gap between germline ends came to 17 bases. The CDR3 has 16 amino acids. The germline gives CDR1 SGDLS, CDR2 YYNGEE. Written as DNA, the CDR3 is TGTGCCAGCAACCGCGAGGGGTTATCTAGCACAGATACGCAGTATTTT. Translating gives CASNREGLSSTDTQYF.

V and J are TRBV10-2 and TRBJ1-4; D may be TRBD1 (6 bases). Trimming pared 7 bases from V and 6 bases from J, leaving 12 bases between. CDR3 length: 13 amino acids. CDR1 and CDR2 from the germline V gene are WSHSY and SAAADI. CDR3 nucleotide sequence: TGCGCCAGCAACTATACAGGGCATGAAAAACTGTTTTTT. Protein product: CASNYTGHEKLFF.

A few counts support this clonotype. The CDR3 spells CASSSGTGGPSSYEQYF. The CDR3 DNA reads as TGTGCCAGCAGCTCCGGGACAGGGGGACCCAGCTCCTACGAGCAGTACTTC. The chain combines TRBV7-6 with TRBJ2-7; 11 bases fit TRBD1. CDR1 is SGHVS and CDR2 is FNYEAQ in the germline V gene. CDR3 length equals 17 residues. The V gene end was trimmed by 4 bases and the J gene end by 0 bases; junction bases not matched to a gene: 8. Full variable domain (rest looked up from reference TRBV7-6 and TRBJ2-7): GAGVSQSPRYKVTKRGQDVALRCDPISGHVSLYWYRQALGQGPEFLTYFNYEAQQDKSGLPNDRFSAERPEGSISTLTIQRTEQRDSAMYRCASSSGTGGPSSYEQYFGPGTRLTVT.

The chain couples TRBV2 to TRBJ1-5, with a tentative D call TRBD1 (5 bases). Trimming stripped 1 base from V and 0 bases from J, with 10 bases between. The CDR3 is 16 amino acids. From germline, CDR1 is SNHLY and CDR2 FYNNEI. The CDR3 DNA reads TGTGCCAGCAGTGAAGGGACATATCGTAGCAATCAGCCCCAGCATTTT. Protein: CASSEGTYRSNQPQHF. Variable domain in full (rest from reference TRBV2 and TRBJ1-5): EPEVTQTPSHQVTQMGQEVILRCVPISNHLYFYWYRQILGQKVEFLVSFYNNEISEKSEIFDDQFSVERPDGSNFTLKIRSTKLEDSAMYFCASSEGTYRSNQPQHFGDGTRLSIL.

This clonotype was detected many times. The rearrangement links TRBV7-8 to TRBJ1-1, with no clear D. Germline V gives CDR1 SGHVS, CDR2 FQNEAQ. The CDR3 has 13 residues. Trimming removed 1 base at V and 1 base at J, with 4 bases between. The CDR3 sequence is CASSLGRNTEAFF. As DNA, the CDR3 is TGTGCCAGCAGCTTAGGGAGGAACACTGAAGCTTTCTTT.

The chain carries TRBV11-2 and TRBJ2-3; the match to TRBD2 covers 9 bases. Germline-derived CDR1 and CDR2 are SGHAT and FQNNGV. V shed 3 bases, J shed 0 bases, and the junction held 4 bases outside the gene matches. The CDR3 spans 16 residues. The CDR3 nucleotides read TGTGCCAGCAGCTTTGTTGCGGGGGGGAGCACAGATACGCAGTATTTT. Protein sequence: CASSFVAGGSTDTQYF.

In DNA, the CDR3 is TGTGCCAGTTTGGGGAATACGCAGTATTTT. This codes for CASLGNTQYF. J is TRBJ2-3 and V is TRBV9, with D uncertain. Per germline, CDR1 SGDLS and CDR2 YYNGEE. Trimming took off 8 bases at V and 7 bases at J, with 8 bases between the two ends. There are 10 residues in the CDR3. Looking up the rest from reference TRBV9 and TRBJ2-3 gives the full variable domain: DSGVTQTPKHLITATGQRVTLRCSPRSGDLSVYWYQQSLDQGLQFLIQYYNGEERAKGNILERFSAQQFPDLHSELNLSSLELGDSALYFCASLGNTQYFGPGTRLTVL.

This clonotype was found many times. The chain links TRBV19 to TRBJ1-1; D not resolved. Germline CDR1 reads LNHDA; CDR2 reads SQIVND (reference sequence). V lost 3 bases and J 1 base, leaving 9 bases between the germline ends. CDR3 length equals 14 residues. The CDR3 loop reads CASSMNSGNTEAFF. DNA for the CDR3: TGTGCCAGTAGTATGAATTCAGGGAACACTGAAGCTTTCTTT.

This clonotype was found a few times. V usage is TRBV15 and J usage is TRBJ2-2, with 10 bases that match TRBD2. Losses at the gene ends were 0 bases for V and 5 bases for J; bases not matched to a gene: 6. Per the germline V gene, CDR1 is LNHNV and CDR2 is YYDKDF (reference sequence). The CDR3 is 17 residues long. CDR3 sequence reads: CATSRDLQRGGTGELFF. CDR3 nucleotide sequence: TGTGCCACCAGCAGAGATTTACAGCGGGGGGGAACCGGGGAGCTGTTTTTT.